This T cell receptor (beta chain) was sequenced during a study of T cells in Graves' hyperthyroidism and ophthalmopathy. Study-wide results and limits: Blood also showed most of the thyroid clonotypes that were expanded above 0.001.

This clonotype turned up a few times. As yet, its antigen is unknown. Per the germline V gene, CDR1 is MNHEY and CDR2 is SVGEGT. The CDR3 loop spans 17 amino acids. Trimming pared 6 bases from V and 0 bases from J, leaving 18 bases between. The PBMCs had their origin in roughly 9.4 ml of fresh peripheral blood. Amplification of TCR beta CDR3 regions used RNA as the template. Carried out on the TCR CDR3, a first-round RT-PCR used the HTBI primer set. TCRdb analysed the multiplex PCR reads with MiXCR anew, one entry per CDR3 protein. The sample consists of 490,000 or so distinct CDR3 sequences, around a fifth of them appearing once.

The genes are TRBV6-2 or TRBV6-3 and TRBJ1-3; D might be TRBD1 (5 bases). The clonotype was recovered from a woman in her 70s with Graves' ophthalmopathy. The sequenced sample was blood. CDR3 protein: CASRGIRDASSGNTIYF. The CDR3 nucleotides read TGTGCCAGCAGAGGGATCCGGGACGCCAGCTCTGGAAACACCATATATTTT.